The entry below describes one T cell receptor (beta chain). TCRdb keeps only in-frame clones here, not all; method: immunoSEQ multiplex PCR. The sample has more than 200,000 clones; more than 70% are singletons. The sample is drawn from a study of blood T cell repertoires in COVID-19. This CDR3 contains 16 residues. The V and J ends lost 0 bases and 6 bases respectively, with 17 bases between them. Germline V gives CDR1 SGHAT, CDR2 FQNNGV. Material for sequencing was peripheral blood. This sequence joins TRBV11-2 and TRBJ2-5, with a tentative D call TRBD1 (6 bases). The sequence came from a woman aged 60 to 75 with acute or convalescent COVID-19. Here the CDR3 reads CASSLDRPRGGKTQYF. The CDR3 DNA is TGTGCCAGCAGCTTAGATCGGCCCAGGGGTGGGAAGACCCAGTACTTC.